The clone carrying this TCR beta chain was detected only a few times. Through template switching, a universal primer site was introduced, and the cDNA contained unique molecular identifiers. TCRdb processed the 5' RACE reads anew with MiXCR; each CDR3 protein has one entry. The data show under 250,000 distinct CDR3 sequences, roughly 7.5% seen once. The V and J ends lost 4 bases and 2 bases, in that order; junction bases with no gene match: 7. This CDR3 region has 15 residues. From germline, CDR1 is SNHLY and CDR2 FYNNEI. Healthy Caucasians provided all donations. The sample comes from a study of identical twins. This sample also belongs to another study, concerning yellow fever vaccine responses in identical twins.

The sequence derives from a woman between 18 and 30 years old in good health. The sequenced material came from CD8+ T cells sorted from blood. V gene TRBV2 combines with J gene TRBJ2-5; 7 positions match TRBD1. Here the CDR3 DNA reads TGTGCCAGCAGTGGAGAGGGACAGCGACAAGAGACCCAGTACTTC. It codes for CASSGEGQRQETQYF.